Listed below are T cell receptor beta chains from one sample, sequenced in a study of blood T cell repertoires in COVID-19. Profiling relied on immunoSEQ multiplex PCR, and the TCRdb table lists in-frame clones only, not all of them. The sample holds about 70,000 clones, approximately 83% seen once. Sequences were obtained from peripheral blood. These receptors were collected from a human donor in a cohort sampled during active COVID-19. CDR3s include the opening cysteine and the closing phenylalanine or tryptophan. D genes are given only for firm matches. Size tells how often a clone was seen (once, few, many) or the class of an expanded clone, and some rows leave it out.

clone_size: .
d_call: .
v_call: TRBV6-5
j_call: TRBJ1-2
cdr3_aa: CASEARRYYGYTF
cdr3_nt: TGTGCCAGCGAGGCTAGACGGTACTATGGCTACACCTTC

clone_size: .
d_call: .
v_call: TRBV28
j_call: TRBJ1-5
cdr3_aa: CASSLGSGYNQPQHF
cdr3_nt: TGTGCCAGCAGTTTGGGCTCGGGATATAATCAGCCCCAGCATTTT

clone_size: few
d_call: TRBD1
v_call: TRBV7-2
j_call: TRBJ2-2
cdr3_aa: CASSTPDRAYTGELFF
cdr3_nt: TGTGCCAGCAGTACCCCGGACAGGGCTTACACCGGGGAGCTGTTTTTT

clone_size: .
d_call: TRBD2
v_call: TRBV11-3
j_call: TRBJ2-1
cdr3_aa: CASSLTAGGHSYNEQFF
cdr3_nt: TGTGCCAGCAGCTTAACAGCGGGGGGACACTCCTACAATGAGCAGTTCTTC

clone_size: .
d_call: .
v_call: TRBV28
j_call: TRBJ2-4
cdr3_aa: CASSLEGTVLAKNIQYF
cdr3_nt: TGTGCCAGCAGTTTAGAGGGCACAGTCCTAGCCAAAAACATTCAGTACTTC

clone_size: .
d_call: .
v_call: TRBV20-1
j_call: TRBJ1-2
cdr3_aa: CSASVALANYGYTF
cdr3_nt: TGCAGTGCTAGTGTGGCATTGGCTAACTATGGCTACACCTTC

clone_size: .
d_call: .
v_call: TRBV4-3
j_call: TRBJ1-2
cdr3_aa: CASSQEIYRDYGYTF
cdr3_nt: TGCGCCAGCAGCCAAGAAATCTACAGGGACTATGGCTACACCTTC

clone_size: .
d_call: .
v_call: TRBV29-1
j_call: TRBJ1-1
cdr3_aa: CSVEPGVMNTEAFF
cdr3_nt: TGCAGCGTTGAGCCAGGGGTGATGAACACTGAAGCTTTCTTT

clone_size: .
d_call: TRBD1
v_call: TRBV18
j_call: TRBJ2-2
cdr3_aa: CASSPRTGQNTGELFF
cdr3_nt: TGTGCCAGCTCACCAAGGACAGGGCAGAACACCGGGGAGCTGTTTTTT

clone_size: few
d_call: TRBD1
v_call: TRBV27
j_call: TRBJ2-5
cdr3_aa: CASSRGQGRETQYF
cdr3_nt: TGTGCCAGCAGTCGTGGACAGGGTAGAGAGACCCAGTACTTC

clone_size: .
d_call: .
v_call: TRBV3-1/TRBV3-2
j_call: TRBJ2-5
cdr3_aa: CASSQGWADQETQYF
cdr3_nt: TGTGCCAGCAGCCAAGGATGGGCAGACCAAGAGACCCAGTACTTC

clone_size: .
d_call: TRBD1
v_call: TRBV9
j_call: TRBJ1-1
cdr3_aa: CASSPRTGRSTEAFF
cdr3_nt: TGTGCCAGCAGCCCCCGGACAGGGAGGAGTACTGAAGCTTTCTTT

clone_size: .
d_call: .
v_call: TRBV5-5
j_call: TRBJ2-1
cdr3_aa: CASSLEGGKYNEQFF
cdr3_nt: TGTGCCAGCAGCTTGGAGGGGGGGAAATACAATGAGCAGTTCTTC

clone_size: .
d_call: TRBD1
v_call: TRBV9
j_call: TRBJ2-3
cdr3_aa: CASSGQGAVITDTQYF
cdr3_nt: TGTGCCAGCAGCGGACAGGGGGCGGTGATCACAGATACGCAGTATTTT

clone_size: .
d_call: TRBD1
v_call: TRBV25-1
j_call: TRBJ1-2
cdr3_aa: CASNERDREGYTF
cdr3_nt: TGTGCCAGCAACGAACGGGACAGGGAAGGCTACACCTTC

clone_size: .
d_call: .
v_call: TRBV21-1
j_call: TRBJ1-2
cdr3_aa: CASSKVWTGDNYGYTF
cdr3_nt: TGTGCCAGCAGCAAAGTATGGACAGGGGATAACTATGGCTACACCTTC